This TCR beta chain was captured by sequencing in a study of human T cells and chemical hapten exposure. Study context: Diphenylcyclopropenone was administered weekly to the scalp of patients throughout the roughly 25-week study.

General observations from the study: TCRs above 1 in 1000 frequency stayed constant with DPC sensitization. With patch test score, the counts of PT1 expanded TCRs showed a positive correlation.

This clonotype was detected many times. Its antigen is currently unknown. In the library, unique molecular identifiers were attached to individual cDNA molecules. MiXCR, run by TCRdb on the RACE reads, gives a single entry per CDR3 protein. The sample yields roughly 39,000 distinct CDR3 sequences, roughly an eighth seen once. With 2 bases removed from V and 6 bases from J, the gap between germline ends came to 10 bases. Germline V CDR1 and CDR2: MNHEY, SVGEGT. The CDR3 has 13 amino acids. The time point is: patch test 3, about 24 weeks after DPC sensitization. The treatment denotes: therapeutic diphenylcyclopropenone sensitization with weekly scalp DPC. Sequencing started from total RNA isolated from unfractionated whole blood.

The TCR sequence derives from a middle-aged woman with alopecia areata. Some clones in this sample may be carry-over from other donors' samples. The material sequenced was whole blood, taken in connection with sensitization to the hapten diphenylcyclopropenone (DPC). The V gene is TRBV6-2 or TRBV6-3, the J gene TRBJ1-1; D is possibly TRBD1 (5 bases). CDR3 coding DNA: TGTGCCAGCAGTTACGGGGGAGGGTCTGAAGCTTTCTTT. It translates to CASSYGGGSEAFF.